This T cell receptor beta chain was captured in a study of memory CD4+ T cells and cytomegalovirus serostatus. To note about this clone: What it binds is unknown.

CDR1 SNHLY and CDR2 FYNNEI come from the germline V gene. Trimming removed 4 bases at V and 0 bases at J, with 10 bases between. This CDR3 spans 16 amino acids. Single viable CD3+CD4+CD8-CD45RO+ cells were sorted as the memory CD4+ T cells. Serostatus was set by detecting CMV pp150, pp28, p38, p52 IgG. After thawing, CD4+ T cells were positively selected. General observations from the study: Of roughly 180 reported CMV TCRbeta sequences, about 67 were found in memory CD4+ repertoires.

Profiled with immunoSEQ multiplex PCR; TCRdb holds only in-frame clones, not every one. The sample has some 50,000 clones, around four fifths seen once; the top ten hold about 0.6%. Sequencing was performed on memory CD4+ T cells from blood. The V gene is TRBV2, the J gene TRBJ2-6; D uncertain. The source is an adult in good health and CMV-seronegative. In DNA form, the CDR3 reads TGTGCCAGCAGTGCGGCGGTCCTCTCTGGGGCCAACGTCCTGACTTTC. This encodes CASSAAVLSGANVLTF. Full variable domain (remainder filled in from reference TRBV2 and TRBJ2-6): EPEVTQTPSHQVTQMGQEVILRCVPISNHLYFYWYRQILGQKVEFLVSFYNNEISEKSEIFDDQFSVERPDGSNFTLKIRSTKLEDSAMYFCASSAAVLSGANVLTFGAGSRLTVL.